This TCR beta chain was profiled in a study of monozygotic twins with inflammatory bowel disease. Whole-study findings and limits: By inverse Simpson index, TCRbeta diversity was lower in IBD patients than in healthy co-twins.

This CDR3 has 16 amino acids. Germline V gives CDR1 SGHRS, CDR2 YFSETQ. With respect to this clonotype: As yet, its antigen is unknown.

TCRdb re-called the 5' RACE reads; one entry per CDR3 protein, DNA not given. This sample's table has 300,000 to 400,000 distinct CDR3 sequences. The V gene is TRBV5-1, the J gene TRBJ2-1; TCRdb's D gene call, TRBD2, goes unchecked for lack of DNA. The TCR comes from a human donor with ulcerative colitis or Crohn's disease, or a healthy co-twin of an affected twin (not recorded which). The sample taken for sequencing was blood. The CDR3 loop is CASSPEGASGNNEQFF.